This T cell receptor beta chain derives from a study of cytomegalovirus exposure and HLA in healthy donors listed by TCRdb under 2017. About the investigation overall: An earlier analysis of more than 550 of the donors reported 250 to 300 Gb of sequence data and 95 million to 140 million unique TCR beta sequences obtained from approximately 180 million T cells. Class I and class II HLA loci were covered by the typing at four-digit resolution. The study aimed to test whether cataloging public T cell receptors could reveal signatures of past pathogen exposure. Typing coverage varied by locus: roughly 620-630 donors for A, B, C, DRB1 and DQB1; some 520 for DQA1; over 600 for DPA1; roughly 450 for DPB1. In a later analysis, previously published TCR beta repertoires from 550 to 700 donors were re-analyzed and high-resolution HLA genotyping was added so that TCR occurrence patterns could be studied. Among some 400 genotyped donors of the cohort, an average of roughly 230,000 unique TCR beta nucleotide sequences was sequenced per donor, of which about 20% were non-productive. Alongside the repertoire data, information on donor age, sex, ethnicity and CMV serostatus was compiled. In the later analysis, no new phenotypic data were used to find candidate immune exposures; instead, reliance was placed on TCR beta sequences and their occurrence across donors. Genome-wide SNP genotypes for about three fifths of the roughly 670 donors were used in a later genetic analysis, which treated that subset as a discovery cohort. The genetic ancestry cluster associated with self-reported Caucasian donors included about 84% of the approximately 400 genotyped donors. A few DR-DQ haplotypes were handled as single units for association and clustering because linkage in the cohort was strong. Every repertoire in the discovery cohort had been generated on one and the same sequencing platform. The study profiled the T cell repertoires of hundreds of subjects by immunosequencing and related them to cytomegalovirus serostatus. An early release covering some 640 HLA-typed donors comprised about 300 gigabases of sequencing data and 65 million to 100 million unique TCR sequences. To predict cytomegalovirus infection status, the study combined high-throughput TCR immunosequencing, statistical association of individual TCRs with disease status, and machine learning. A separate validation cohort of about 110 different subjects was used in addition to the 666-subject first cohort. An earlier analysis of 587 of the donors used high-throughput TCR beta sequencing to judge whether each TCR beta V gene segment behaved as functional or pseudogenic.

Library method: the immunoSEQ multiplex PCR assay. A mixture of 60 forward primers for TCR Vbeta segments and 13 reverse primers for TCR Jbeta segments was used in the multiplex PCR. Amplification of the CDR3 region of rearranged TCR beta genes was performed with a multiplex PCR assay on genomic DNA. The Illumina HiSeq System was used to sequence the amplified TCR beta libraries as 87-base-pair reads. Regarding the original processing steps: A later analysis counted some 80 million unique TCR beta chains across the 670 or so repertoires, and approximately 11 million of these chains were shared by at least two donors. To remove PCR and sequencing errors, raw reads were error-corrected and collapsed into unique sequences using a nearest-neighbor algorithm that merged closely related sequences. To assign V, D and J gene segments, CDR3 sequences were aligned to IMGT reference sequences. For a sequence to be retained, a match of at least six nucleotides to both a V gene segment and a J gene segment was required. A rearrangement was called productive if the CDR3 had no stop codons and remained in frame with V and J, and every other rearrangement was called non-productive. CDR3 was defined according to IMGT convention as the region running from the second conserved V-encoded cysteine to the conserved J-encoded phenylalanine. Sequences without an unambiguous match to a single V gene segment were excluded from the earlier analysis of a few hundred of the donors. In an earlier analysis of 587 of the donors, V segments were called functional above 56.7% productive rearrangements and were called segregating when the between-donor standard deviation exceeded 5%. A statistical classification framework was built to diagnose cytomegalovirus status from the catalog of TCR beta chain sequences. A later analysis assigned V and J genes by comparing TCR nucleotide sequences with IMGT/GENE-DB human TR gene sequences. A later analysis assigned CDR3 sequences and most-parsimonious VDJ recombination scenarios with the TCRdist pipeline. In a later analysis, each TCR beta chain was defined by its CDR3 amino acid sequence together with its V-gene family, and reads lacking a unique V-gene family were excluded. In a later analysis, 450 to 600 highly shared, low-generation-probability nucleotide sequences were removed to address suspected cross-contamination and a sequencing artifact. In a later analysis, a clonal expansion index was calculated for each public chain from normalized within-repertoire ranks of inferred template counts. Generation probabilities in a later analysis came from a VDJ recombination model fitted to out-of-frame rearrangements, and those results were checked against IGoR. In a later analysis, TCR-TCR, TCR-HLA and TCR-CMV co-occurrence was scored with hypergeometric tests, and a repertoire-size bias correction was applied to TCR pairs. In a later analysis, false discovery rates were estimated by permuting HLA or CMV assignments 20 times. A later analysis grouped co-occurring TCRs with DBSCAN, adding TCRdist sequence similarity when clustering within HLA-allele-positive subsets. Repertoires with fewer than 30,000 or more than 120,000 public chains, plus five repertoires with anomalous nucleotide sharing, were excluded from co-occurrence clustering. Not all clones reach the TCRdb copy of this immuneACCESS table, which keeps in-frame sequences only. Checked studies attribute under half of the gap to unresolved V genes and leave the rest unexplained. V and J calls and clone size are copied from that table; D and trimming were computed from the DNA. The sample profile shows approximately 110,000 clones; roughly 80% of them were found once. The ten largest make up more than 4.5% of the sample.

The cohort comprised 670 or so healthy bone marrow donors. At the time of sampling, every cohort member was nominally healthy, though immune exposures that went unrecorded were likely present. The donor was CMV seropositive and belonged to the group of around 300 seropositive cohort members. Every donor gave a peripheral blood sample, and the peripheral blood mononuclear cells from that sample were used for TCR beta sequencing. The Qiagen DNeasy Blood Extraction Kit was used to extract genomic DNA from the blood cell samples. Broad study findings and their caveats: According to a later analysis, most CMV-associated TCR beta chains appeared to be HLA-restricted, and the HLA associations seemed to be driven largely by CMV exposure. A total of 164 TCR beta chains were listed by the study as associated with cytomegalovirus. The authors suggested that the approach could potentially be extended to other disease states and immunological phenotypes. The only immune exposure information available for the cohort was CMV serostatus. The presence/absence analyses assumed that sequencing depth was roughly uniform across donors, and that assumption may not be true. Strong co-occurrence of HLA alleles, especially DR and DQ, made assigning TCR associations to individual alleles difficult. The classifier was reported to diagnose cytomegalovirus status with high specificity and sensitivity in both the original cohort and the validation cohort. About 15 rarely observed V segments, including chromosome 9 orphons, were excluded from the earlier analysis of about 600 of the donors because counts were too low. A later analysis reported that several top co-occurrence clusters appeared linked to parvovirus B19, influenza, CMV and Epstein-Barr virus. In vitro tests confirmed that a few of the cytomegalovirus-associated TCR beta chains recognize cytomegalovirus antigens. Correlated functional status among segregating V segments might reflect linkage disequilibrium, but an unknown experimental factor could not be ruled out. According to a later genetic analysis, donors in an Asian-associated ancestry cluster had fewer N-insertions in productive TCRs than the approximately 690-donor mean. A group of highly shared sequence variants was considered likely to be a technical artifact of the sequencing pipeline. At a false discovery rate of 0.05, a later analysis linked 16,000 or so TCR beta sequences to specific HLA alleles. Because some donors lacked HLA typing at each locus, the association tests relied only on the typed subset. A later analysis found that TCR association rates varied across HLA loci, with DRB1 alleles showing the most associated TCRs and HLA-C alleles the fewest. V-gene and J-gene trimming of TCR beta chains was associated with a missense DCLRE1C variant in a later genetic analysis, and the association was replicated in an independent cohort. The 87-base-pair reads could not distinguish some IMGT-functional V segments, including TRBV6-2 and TRBV6-3, so those segments were excluded. In this cohort, only TCR beta chains were sequenced, and detectable features were limited by the absence of alpha or paired-chain data. A further reported finding was that TCR beta sequences accurately predicted the HLA-A and HLA-B alleles for most subjects in the first cohort. In an earlier analysis of approximately 590 of the donors, most TCR beta V segments were observed in productive rearrangements about 87% or about 30% of the time, broadly matching IMGT annotations. In a later analysis, HLA-associated TCR beta chains showed more clonal expansion and lower generation probabilities than non-associated chains that were equally common. Most TCR sequences were observed very rarely across donors, whereas some public TCRs were present in many individuals.

With regard to this clone: The antigen it recognizes is unknown. Base qualities are not provided; no much larger clone lies one nucleotide away.

V gives up 6 bases and J gives up 0 bases, and the segment between their germline ends measures 8 bases. The germline V gene provides CDR1 SGHTA and CDR2 FQGTGA. The CDR3 has 14 amino acids, counting the end cysteine and phenylalanine. Kept here is only the CDR3 DNA, which spans 42 bases and is read in frame from base 1. The chain couples TRBV7-3 to TRBJ2-2, with the D gene not clear enough to name. This sequence was found in a female donor in good health and CMV-seropositive. The sample was PBMCs. This receptor has the CDR3 CASRVAANTGELFF. Here is the DNA: TGTGCCAGCAGAGTGGCCGCGAACACCGGGGAGCTGTTTTTT.